This T cell receptor beta chain was documented in a study of tumor-infiltrating lymphocytes in glioblastoma multiforme (dated by TCRdb to 2015 to 2018). With regard to the full study: Whether intratumoral genomic heterogeneity fosters TIL diversity was tested through joint investigation of somatic mutations, TIL diversity and immune response activity.

A modified ARM-PCR protocol with multiple V-beta primers and a C-beta primer was used to build TCRB libraries from RNA via three nested multiplex PCR rounds. Starting from about 500 ng of total RNA, TCRB-specific cDNA was synthesized using ProtoScript II Reverse Transcriptase and a C-beta primer. The description of the TCRB libraries did not mention any unique molecular identifiers. The third PCR added barcodes and adapters over 25 cycles with Deep VentR (exo-) polymerase, followed by gel purification of 250-500 bp bands. TCRB libraries were sequenced with 250 bp paired-end reads on an Illumina HiSeq 2500. Per the original workflow: Reads were cleaned with Trimmomatic, merged with FLASH, assigned V, D and J segments with MiGEC, and analyzed with VDJtools. Repertoire diversity was measured using the Shannon-Wiener diversity index, which was calculated with VDJtools. TCRdb ran its own pipeline on the public reads, namely fastp trimming at Q25 and MiXCR clone calling, and kept in-frame beta chains. CDR3 protein duplicates are merged, each entry listing the most common genes and DNA. What appears here as the V and J calls and clone size reflects TCRdb's work, not the paper's. This sample comprises about 9,600 distinct CDR3 sequences, approximately 70% of them detected only once. The ten top clones hold 45% to 65% of the sample.

In its sample, this clonotype was seen a few times. Its antigen is still unknown. One end of the junction is discordant with germline, which a read error may explain. For each of the 9 to 10 tumor samples, the AllPrep DNA/RNA mini kit was used to purify genomic DNA and total RNA simultaneously. OD 260/280 ratios above 1.9 and RNA integrity numbers above 6.5 were observed for all RNA. The paper's findings and limits, for the study overall: T cells were not sorted into functional subsets, which the authors noted as a future improvement. Generalizability is limited because the TCR and somatic mutation analysis included only one glioblastoma patient. Clone frequencies may be distorted by RNA-based TCR sequencing because unequal numbers of TCR transcripts are carried by T cells.

The sequence was obtained from a male donor with glioblastoma. Sequenced material: brain tumor tissue.

CDR3 sequence: CSVVGDKGFHEQHF. The bases read TGCAGCGTTGTAGGGGACAAGGGCTTCCACGAGCAGCACTTC. The V gene is TRBV29-1 and the J gene is TRBJ2-7; TRBD1 is perhaps the D gene, given 6 matching bases. CDR1 is given as SQVTM and CDR2 as ANQGSEA, both from the germline V gene. The CDR3 contains 14 residues, cysteine and phenylalanine counted. CDR3 DNA is the only sequence kept; it has 42 bases, read in frame from the first base.